This is a list of T cell receptor beta chains from one sample in a study of Ad26.COV2.S vaccination and SARS-CoV-2 variants. Clones were read by immunoSEQ multiplex PCR, and TCRdb kept only the in-frame ones, dropping some. The sample has hundreds of thousands of clones, 70% to 90% seen once. The sample consisted of peripheral blood, taken in a trial of Ad26.COV2.S vaccine versus placebo. The origin of the receptors is a person between 18 and 59 years old who received the Ad26.COV2.S COVID-19 vaccine or a placebo. Each CDR3 is given without its conserved first and last residue.

J gene	V gene	CDR3 protein
TRBJ2-2	TRBV29-1	SVEDFQRELF
TRBJ2-7	TRBV7-9	ASGRRDSYEQY
TRBJ2-1	TRBV18	ASSPPTSAGEQF
TRBJ2-5	TRBV6-6	ASSYTGARTQY
TRBJ2-1	TRBV19	ATRQLSYNEQF
TRBJ1-1	TRBV5-1	ASSLTGANTEAF
TRBJ1-5	TRBV6-4	ASSDRQPQH
TRBJ2-7	TRBV6-5	ASRGDYEQY
TRBJ2-3	TRBV7-7	ASRNSGRDGTDTQY
TRBJ2-7	TRBV10-2	ASSSGTGGYEQY
TRBJ2-3	TRBV5-1	ASSLGKAAE
TRBJ1-1	TRBV12-3/TRBV12-4	ASIWTGNTEAF
TRBJ2-7	TRBV19	ASTMTSGAPYEQY
TRBJ1-1	TRBV5-8	ASSLAPGTGTEAF
TRBJ2-7	TRBV7-9	ASSLAGQDEQY
TRBJ2-7	TRBV4-1	ASSQDRGSSYEQY
TRBJ1-2	TRBV6-5	ASSFNTGKGYT
TRBJ2-7	TRBV6-5	ASSYRDRGNYEQY
TRBJ2-1	TRBV2	ASSETGDRLPYNEQF
TRBJ2-5	TRBV30	AWSGLHQETQY
TRBJ2-1	TRBV5-4	ASSPEVSLTDEQF
TRBJ1-4	TRBV2	ASSAQQTAATNEKLF
TRBJ2-7	TRBV5-6	ASSRYSGPYGEQY
TRBJ2-7	TRBV18	ASSPGGPEQY